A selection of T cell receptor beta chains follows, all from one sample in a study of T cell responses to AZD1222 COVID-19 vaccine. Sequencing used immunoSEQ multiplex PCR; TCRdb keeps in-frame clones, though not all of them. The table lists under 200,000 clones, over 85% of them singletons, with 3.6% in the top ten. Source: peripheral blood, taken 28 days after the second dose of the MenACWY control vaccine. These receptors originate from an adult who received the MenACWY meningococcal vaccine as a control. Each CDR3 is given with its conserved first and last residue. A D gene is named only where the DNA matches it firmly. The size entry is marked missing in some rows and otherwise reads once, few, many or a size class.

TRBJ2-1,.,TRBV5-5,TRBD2,TGTGCCAGCAGCGGCGAGGTGGGACTAGCGGGAGGGTACTCGTTCTTC,CASSGEVGLAGGYSFF
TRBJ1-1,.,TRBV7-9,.,TGTGCCAGCAGCTATGAGCTGACCTATGAAGCTTTCTTT,CASSYELTYEAFF
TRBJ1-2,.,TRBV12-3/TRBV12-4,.,TGTGCCAGCAGTTTAGACGCAGACTATGGCTACACCTTC,CASSLDADYGYTF
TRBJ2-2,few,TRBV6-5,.,TGTGCCAGCAGTTACTCGAGAAGAATCGGGGAGCTGTTTTTT,CASSYSRRIGELFF
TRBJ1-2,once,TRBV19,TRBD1,TGTGCCAGTAGTATCTTTGGACAGGGGCGAGGCTACACCTTC,CASSIFGQGRGYTF
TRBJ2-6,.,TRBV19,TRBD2,TGTGCCAGTACCCCTACTAGCGGGAGAGTTGGGGCCAACGTCCTGACTTTC,CASTPTSGRVGANVLTF
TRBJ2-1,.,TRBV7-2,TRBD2,TGTGCCAGCAGCTTAGACGGGAGGAGCTACAATGAGCAGTTCTTC,CASSLDGRSYNEQFF
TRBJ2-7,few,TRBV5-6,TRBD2,TGTGCCAGCACCATCCCGGGCAGCGGGGACGAGCAGTACTTC,CASTIPGSGDEQYF
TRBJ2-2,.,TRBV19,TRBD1,TGTGCCAGTACCCAGGGGACAGGGTGGTACACCGGGGAGCTGTTTTTT,CASTQGTGWYTGELFF
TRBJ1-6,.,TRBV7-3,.,TGTGCCAGCAGCTCCCGAGAGGGTTCACCCCTCCACTTT,CASSSREGSPLHF
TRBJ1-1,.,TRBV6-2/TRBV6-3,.,TGTGCCAGCAGTGCACCTACAGGGCCCGAAGCTTTCTTT,CASSAPTGPEAFF
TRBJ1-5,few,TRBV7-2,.,TGTGCCAGCAGCTTAGGGGTTTATAGCAATCAGCCCCAGCATTTT,CASSLGVYSNQPQHF
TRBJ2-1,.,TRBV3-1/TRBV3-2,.,TGTGCCAGCAGCCAGGGTGGGGGTTCGGAGCAGTTCTTC,CASSQGGGSEQFF
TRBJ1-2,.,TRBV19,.,TGTGCCAGTAGTATCGGCAGGGCCAATGGCTACACCTTC,CASSIGRANGYTF
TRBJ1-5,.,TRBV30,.,TGTGCCTGGAGTGTAGGGGGGACCAATCAGCCCCAGCATTTT,CAWSVGGTNQPQHF
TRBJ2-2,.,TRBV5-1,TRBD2,TGCGCCAGCAGCTTAACTAGCGGGAGGCCCGGGGAGCTGTTTTTT,CASSLTSGRPGELFF
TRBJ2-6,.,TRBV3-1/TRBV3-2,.,TGTGCCAGCAGCCAAGATCGATCTGGGGCCAACGTCCTGACTTTC,CASSQDRSGANVLTF
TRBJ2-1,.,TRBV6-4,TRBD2,TGTGCCAGCAGTCGGGGACTAGCGGGAGGGCTCTCCTACAATGAGCAGTTCTTC,CASSRGLAGGLSYNEQFF
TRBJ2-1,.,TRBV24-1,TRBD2,TGTGCCACCAGTGGCCACCAGCTCGGACTAGCGGTCAATGAGCAGTTCTTC,CATSGHQLGLAVNEQFF
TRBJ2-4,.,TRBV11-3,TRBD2,TGTGCCAGCAGCTTAGGGACTAGCGGAGTAGCCAAAAACATTCAGTACTTC,CASSLGTSGVAKNIQYF
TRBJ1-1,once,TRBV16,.,TGTGCCAGCGCCCGGGACAATGAAGCTTTCTTT,CASARDNEAFF
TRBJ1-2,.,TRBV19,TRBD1,TGTGCCAGTAGTATTCTACAGGGGAACTATGGCTACACCTTC,CASSILQGNYGYTF
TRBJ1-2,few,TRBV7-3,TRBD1,TGTGCCAGCAGCTCGGGACAGGGGGAGTCTGGCTACACCTTC,CASSSGQGESGYTF